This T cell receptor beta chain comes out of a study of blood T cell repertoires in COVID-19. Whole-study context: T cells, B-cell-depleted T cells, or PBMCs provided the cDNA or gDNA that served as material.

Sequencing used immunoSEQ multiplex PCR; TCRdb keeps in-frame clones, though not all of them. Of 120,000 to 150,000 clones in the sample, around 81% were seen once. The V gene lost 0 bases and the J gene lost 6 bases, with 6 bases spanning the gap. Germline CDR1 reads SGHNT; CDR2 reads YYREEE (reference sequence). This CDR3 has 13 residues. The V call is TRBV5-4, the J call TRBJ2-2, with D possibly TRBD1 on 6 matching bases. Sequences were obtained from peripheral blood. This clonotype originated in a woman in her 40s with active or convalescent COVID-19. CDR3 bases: TGTGCCAGCAGCTTGGGGGGGCCCGGGGAGCTGTTTTTT. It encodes CASSLGGPGELFF. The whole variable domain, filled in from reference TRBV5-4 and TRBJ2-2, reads ETGVTQSPTHLIKTRGQQVTLRCSSQSGHNTVSWYQQALGQGPQFIFQYYREEENGRGNFPPRFSGLQFPNYSSELNVNALELDDSALYLCASSLGGPGELFFGEGSRLTVL.